Below, 16 T cell receptor beta chains from the same sample are listed, as sequenced in a study of OX40 agonist ivuxolimab in advanced cancers. The repertoire was sequenced with immunoSEQ multiplex PCR; TCRdb's copy has only in-frame clones and lacks some. The sample holds 65,000 to 100,000 clones, around 94% seen once. This sample comprised CD4+ or CD8+ T cells sorted from blood, obtained in a trial of the OX40 agonist ivuxolimab. These receptors came from an adult with an advanced solid tumor such as melanoma, head and neck, liver or kidney cancer.

The chain joins TRBV7-7 to TRBJ2-3, with D uncertain. V lost 2 bases and J 0 bases, leaving 9 bases between the germline ends. The CDR3 loop spans 15 amino acids. CDR1 is SSHAT and CDR2 is FNYEAQ in the germline V gene (reference sequence). The CDR3 DNA reads as TGTGCCAGCAGCTTAAGTCAAGCTAGCACAGATACGCAGTATTTT. It is translated as CASSLSQASTDTQYF.

The J gene is TRBJ1-1, the V gene TRBV4-1; D might be TRBD1 (5 bases). V gave up 4 bases and J gave up 0 bases, with 15 bases separating them. The germline V gene encodes CDR1 MGHRA and CDR2 YSYEKL. The CDR3 has 16 residues. This chain's CDR3 is CASSLSLQALNTEAFF. CDR3 nucleotide sequence: TGCGCCAGCAGCCTCTCTCTACAGGCGCTGAACACTGAAGCTTTCTTT.

The chain recombines TRBV7-2 with TRBJ2-2; D ambiguous. From germline, CDR1 is SGHTA and CDR2 FQGNSA. This CDR3 has 14 residues. V lost 5 bases to trimming and J lost 5 bases, with 12 bases between them. This chain's CDR3 is CASSPTIRTGELFF. The CDR3 DNA reads as TGTGCCAGCAGCCCGACCATAAGGACCGGGGAGCTGTTTTTT.

The J gene is TRBJ2-5, the V gene TRBV5-1; D remains ambiguous. Looked up from germline, CDR1 is SGHRS and CDR2 is YFSETQ. The CDR3 runs 12 residues. Deletions cut 5 bases from V and 0 bases from J, with 5 bases between. CDR3 region: CASRSYQETQYF. The DNA for the CDR3 is TGCGCCAGCAGGTCGTACCAAGAGACCCAGTACTTC.

J is TRBJ2-3 and V is TRBV5-4, with TRBD1 matching 10 bases. The CDR3 is made up of 16 amino acids. Trimming took 3 bases from V and 3 from J; bases not matched to a gene: 7. CDR1 is SGHNT, CDR2 YYREEE, per germline (reference sequence). The CDR3 DNA follows: TGTGCCAGCAGCTGGGGGACAGGGGTATCAACAGATACGCAGTATTTT. Translated, it gives CASSWGTGVSTDTQYF.

The chain employs TRBV28 and TRBJ1-2; 8 bases align to TRBD1. Germline trimming cut 10 bases from V and 3 bases from J; bases unmatched to any gene: 7. The CDR3 is 13 amino acids. CDR1 is MDHEN and CDR2 is SYDVKM in the germline V gene. The CDR3 sequence: CATWTGTYYGYTF. In DNA, the CDR3 is TGTGCCACCTGGACAGGGACGTACTATGGCTACACCTTC.

This rearrangement joins TRBV14 to TRBJ2-5; the D gene is possibly TRBD2 (7 bases). This CDR3 contains 15 residues. Trimming removed 1 base from V and 11 bases from J, with 20 bases in between. Germline assignment: CDR1 SGHDN and CDR2 FVKESK. The CDR3 DNA is TGTGCCAGCAGCCAAGTGGCGGGGGTACAGGGAGAGCAGTACTTC. Protein product: CASSQVAGVQGEQYF.

CDR3 sequence (DNA): TGTGCCAGCAATCTAAGCGGGGGGGCCGGGAATGAGCAGTTCTTC. Translated: CASNLSGGAGNEQFF. The gene calls are TRBV7-2 and TRBJ2-1; 10 bases are shared with TRBD2. With V trimmed by 7 bases and J by 7 bases, 10 bases remained unmatched. Germline V gene lookup returns CDR1 SGHTA and CDR2 FQGNSA. The CDR3 has 15 amino acids.

This clone was observed a handful of times. The rearrangement uses TRBV6-5 and TRBJ1-2, with TRBD1 matching 7 bases. V dropped 5 bases and J dropped 10; count of bases not matched to a gene: 4. The CDR3 extends over 11 amino acids. Germline values: CDR1 MNHEY, CDR2 SVGAGI. The CDR3 region has the DNA TGTGCCAGCAGTCTGGGACAGTTCTACACCTTC. This encodes CASSLGQFYTF.

The rearrangement uses TRBV4-3 and TRBJ2-1, with 8 bases lining up with TRBD2. CDR1 is LGHNA and CDR2 is YSLEER in the germline V gene. The CDR3 runs to 16 residues. V lost 0 bases, J lost 1 base, and 2 bases stayed unmatched. CDR3 region: CASSQESGSSYNEQFF. The DNA for the CDR3 is TGCGCCAGCAGCCAAGAAAGCGGGAGTTCCTACAATGAGCAGTTCTTC.

The J gene is TRBJ2-1, the V gene TRBV7-3, with 10 positions matching TRBD2. V was clipped by 7 bases and J by 7 bases; unmatched bases: 10. Per germline, CDR1 SGHTA and CDR2 FQGTGA. CDR3 length equals 15 residues. The CDR3 here is CASTQGLAGVNEQFF. CDR3 DNA sequence: TGTGCCAGCACCCAGGGGCTAGCGGGAGTAAATGAGCAGTTCTTC.

The rearrangement uses TRBV4-2 and TRBJ2-3, with TRBD1 identical over 9 bases. The CDR3 sequence is 14 residues long. The V gene end was trimmed by 4 bases and the J gene end by 3 bases; junction bases not matched to a gene: 2. Germline V lookup: CDR1 LGHNA, CDR2 YNFKEQ. CDR3 loop: CASSLGQGTDTQYF. DNA of the CDR3: TGTGCCAGCAGCCTCGGACAGGGGACAGATACGCAGTATTTT.

V is TRBV29-1 and J is TRBJ2-3; the match to TRBD2 covers 12 bases. The CDR3 extends over 13 amino acids. J was trimmed by 6 bases and V by 5 bases; bases with no gene match: 3. Looked up from germline, CDR1 is SQVTM and CDR2 is ANQGSEA. The CDR3 loop reads CSVLAGGPDTQYF. CDR3 in DNA: TGCAGCGTTCTAGCGGGGGGGCCTGATACGCAGTATTTT.

This rearrangement joins TRBV19 to TRBJ2-7; D unclear. Trimming removed 4 bases at V and 3 bases at J, with 4 bases between. Germline CDR1 is LNHDA and CDR2 is SQIVND (reference sequence). The CDR3 length is 11 residues. CDR3 region: CASSSHYEQYF. The DNA for the CDR3 is TGTGCCAGTAGTAGCCACTACGAGCAGTACTTC.

This rearrangement joins TRBV18 to TRBJ1-1, with D unresolved. The V gene lost 2 bases and the J gene lost 3 bases, with 10 bases spanning the gap. This CDR3 comprises 14 residues. CDR1 is KGHSH, CDR2 LQKENI, per germline. Here the CDR3 reads CASSPKEVDTEAFF. The CDR3 DNA is TGTGCCAGCTCACCAAAGGAGGTAGACACTGAAGCTTTCTTT.

This chain links TRBV28 with TRBJ2-3; 9 nucleotides agree with TRBD1. V lost 5 bases and J lost 3; bases outside the gene matches: 6. This CDR3 region has 15 residues. CDR1 is MDHEN and CDR2 is SYDVKM in the germline V gene. CDR3 in DNA: TGTGCCAGCAGTCCCCTGGACAGGGGTACAGATACGCAGTATTTT. Its translation is CASSPLDRGTDTQYF.